The sample holds a few counts of the clone carrying this TCR beta chain. Antigen: not known. This entry belongs to a study of CD4 T cells in relation to SARS-CoV-2 and coronaviruses. Study summary: TCR beta CDR3s were sequenced after roughly nine-day antigen culture of PBMCs. Negative control cultures got HIV-1 Nef peptides or no peptide.

Profiling relied on immunoSEQ multiplex PCR, and the TCRdb table lists in-frame clones only, not all of them. The table shows 25,000 to 35,000 clones, with around 72% occurring only once. CD4+ T cells from unexposed donors were obtained before the COVID-19 pandemic (2011-2018). Isolation of CD4+ T cells took place after around eleven days in culture. Cultures received half-medium IL-2 refreshes on days 3 and 7. Study-wide findings and caveats: No donor gave both pre-pandemic and post-infection samples.

Sequences were obtained from CD4+ T cells from PBMCs, cultured in vitro. The TCR comes from a human donor in good health.

The CDR3 spells CASSPMPGQGVEKLFF. The CDR3 DNA reads as TGTGCCAGCAGCCCAATGCCGGGACAGGGGGTTGAAAAACTGTTTTTT. The chain is built from TRBV6-6 and TRBJ1-4, with 11 bases that match TRBD1. Germline CDR1 reads MNHNY; CDR2 reads SVGAGI (reference sequence). The V and J ends lost 6 bases and 7 bases, in that order; junction bases with no gene match: 10. The CDR3 totals 16 residues.